This T cell receptor (beta chain) emerged from a study of technical replicates of blood from a handful of donors. The CDR3 length is 13 residues. In germline, CDR1 is SGHDT, CDR2 YYEEEE. V lost 1 base and J lost 4, with 8 bases in between. Produced via immunoSEQ multiplex PCR; TCRdb's table is partial and in-frame only. The repertoire holds roughly 80,000 clones, with 93% as singletons. This sequence joins TRBV5-6 and TRBJ1-2; D remains unclear. Source material: T cells isolated from PBMCs. The sequence was obtained from a human donor in good health. The CDR3: CASSLWPSYGYTF. The DNA for the CDR3 is TGTGCCAGCAGCTTGTGGCCCTCCTATGGCTACACCTTC.